The T cell receptor beta chain under discussion was sequenced for a study of memory CD4+ T cells and cytomegalovirus serostatus. Single viable CD3+CD4+CD8-CD45RO+ cells were sorted as the memory CD4+ T cells. The table came from immunoSEQ multiplex PCR; TCRdb's copy has only in-frame clones and leaves some out. The profile shows approximately 40,000 clones, around 78% of them singletons. This CDR3 comprises 16 residues. V dropped 8 bases and J dropped 0 bases, with 17 bases sitting between them. Germline CDR1 MRHNA, CDR2 SNTAGT. Note on this clone: No antigen is known for it.

Study findings and constraints: Suggested: most of the CMV-linked TCR signature lies in CD4+ memory cells.

This TCR was sampled from an adult in good health and CMV-seronegative. The rearrangement links TRBV6-4 to TRBJ2-4, with D uncertain. The sequenced material came from memory CD4+ T cells from blood. CDR3 DNA: TGTGCCAGCCGCTTGCAAGTCCCATTAGCCAAAAACATTCAGTACTTC. Amino acid sequence: CASRLQVPLAKNIQYF.